This T cell receptor beta chain was sequenced during a study of technical replicates of blood from several donors. V dropped 0 bases and J dropped 4; count of bases not matched to a gene: 2. This CDR3 region has 15 residues. Germline CDR1 SGHDT, CDR2 YYEEEE. Measured with immunoSEQ multiplex PCR; TCRdb has only the in-frame clones, and not every one. The sample shows about 93,000 clones, 95% of them seen only once. This clone was detected only once. The source material was T cells isolated from PBMCs. The TCR was taken from a human donor in good health. V gene TRBV5-6 combines with J gene TRBJ2-2; 8 bases are shared with TRBD2. CDR3 nucleotide sequence: TGTGCCAGCAGCTTGGTGGCGGGGGGCACCGGGGAGCTGTTTTTT. It encodes CASSLVAGGTGELFF.